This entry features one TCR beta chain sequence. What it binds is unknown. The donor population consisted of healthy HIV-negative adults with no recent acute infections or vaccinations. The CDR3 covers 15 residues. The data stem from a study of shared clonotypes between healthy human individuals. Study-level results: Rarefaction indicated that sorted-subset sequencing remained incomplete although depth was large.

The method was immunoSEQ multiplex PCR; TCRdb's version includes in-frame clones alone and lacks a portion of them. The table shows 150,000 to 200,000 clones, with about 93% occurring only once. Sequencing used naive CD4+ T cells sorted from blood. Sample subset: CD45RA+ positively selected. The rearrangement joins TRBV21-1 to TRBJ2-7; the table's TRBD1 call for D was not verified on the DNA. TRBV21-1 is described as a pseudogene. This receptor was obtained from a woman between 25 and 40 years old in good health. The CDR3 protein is CASRKEAFRFHEQYF. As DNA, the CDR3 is TGTGCCAGCAGGAAAGAGGCGTTCAGGTTCCACGAGCAGTACTTC.